There are a few counts of the clone carrying this T cell receptor (beta chain). Antigen unknown. This entry comes from a study of T-cell reconstitution after alpha-beta-depleted transplantation in children. As it was prepared, the TCRbeta library received unique molecular identifiers. One entry per CDR3 protein results from TCRdb running MiXCR on the PCR reads. The repertoire consists of some 120,000 distinct CDR3 sequences, with around a tenth occurring once and the leading ten covering roughly a third. Whole-study results and caveats: A year had passed since transplant, and T-cell counts and diversity by then came mostly from newly produced T cells. Reportedly, roughly two months post-transplant, alpha-beta T cells arose from several hundred expanded graft clones. Some patients showed high day-60 TCRbeta diversity, which derived from surviving recipient T cells and thymic progenitors.

The TCR comes from a boy younger than 10 with acute lymphoblastic leukemia, due to receive a stem cell transplant. This specimen consisted of PBMCs, obtained before TCRalphabeta/CD19-depleted stem cell transplant.

CDR3 residues: CASSDFGALRGGYTF. In nucleotides, the CDR3 is TGTGCCAGCAGCGACTTTGGGGCCCTCCGGGGAGGCTACACCTTC. This chain connects TRBV3-1 to TRBJ1-2, with D possibly being TRBD1 (5 bases). The CDR3 is made up of 15 amino acids. Germline lookup yields CDR1 LGHDT and CDR2 YNNKEL (reference sequence). V was shortened by 5 bases and J by 8 bases, with 21 bases between the two germline ends.